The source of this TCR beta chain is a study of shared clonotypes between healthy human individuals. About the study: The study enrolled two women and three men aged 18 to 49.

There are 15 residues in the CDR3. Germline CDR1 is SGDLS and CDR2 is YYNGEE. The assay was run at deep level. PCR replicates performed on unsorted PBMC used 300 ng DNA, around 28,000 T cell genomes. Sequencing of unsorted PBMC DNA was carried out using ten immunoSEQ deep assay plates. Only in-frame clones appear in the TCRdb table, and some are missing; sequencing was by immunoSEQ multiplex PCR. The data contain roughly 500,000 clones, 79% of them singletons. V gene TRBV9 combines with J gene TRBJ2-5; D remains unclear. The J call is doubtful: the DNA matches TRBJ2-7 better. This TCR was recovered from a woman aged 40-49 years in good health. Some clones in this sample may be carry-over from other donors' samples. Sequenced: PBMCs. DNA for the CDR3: TGTGCCAGCAGCGTAGGACAAGGGCCCCTCTACGAGCAGTACTTC. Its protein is CASSVGQGPLYEQYF.